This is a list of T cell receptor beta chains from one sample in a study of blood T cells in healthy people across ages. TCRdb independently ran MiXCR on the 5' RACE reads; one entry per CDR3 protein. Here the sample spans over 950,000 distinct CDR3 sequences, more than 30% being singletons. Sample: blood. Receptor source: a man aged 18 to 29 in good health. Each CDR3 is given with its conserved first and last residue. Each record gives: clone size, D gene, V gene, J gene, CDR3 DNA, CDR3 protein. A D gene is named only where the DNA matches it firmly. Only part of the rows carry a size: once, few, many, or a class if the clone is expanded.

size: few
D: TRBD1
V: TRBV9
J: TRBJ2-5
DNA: TGTGCCAGCAGCATCTCCGGGACAGCCAAAGAGACCCAGTACTTC
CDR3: CASSISGTAKETQYF

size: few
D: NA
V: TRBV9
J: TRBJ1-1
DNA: TGTGCCAGCAGCGTAGGGTTCGCGAACACTGAAGCTTTCTTT
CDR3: CASSVGFANTEAFF

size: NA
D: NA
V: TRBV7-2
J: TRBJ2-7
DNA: TGTGCCAGCAGCTTCGTGGGAGACTCGACCTACAATGAGCAGTACTTC
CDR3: CASSFVGDSTYNEQYF

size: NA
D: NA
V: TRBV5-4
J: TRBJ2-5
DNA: TGTGCCAGCAGCTTCGGGGTAGGAGAGACCCAGTACTTC
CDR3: CASSFGVGETQYF

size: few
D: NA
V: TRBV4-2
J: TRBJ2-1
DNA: TGTGCCAGCAGCCAAGCGGGACCCCACAATGAGCAGTTCTTC
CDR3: CASSQAGPHNEQFF

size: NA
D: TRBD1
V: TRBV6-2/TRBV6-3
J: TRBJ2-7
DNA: TGTGCCAGCAGTTACTCGAAAGGGACAGGAAAATACGAGCAGTACTTC
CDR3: CASSYSKGTGKYEQYF

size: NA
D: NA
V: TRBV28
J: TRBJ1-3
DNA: TGTGCCAGCAGTTTAGCGCAGCTCGCTGGAAACACCATATATTTT
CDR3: CASSLAQLAGNTIYF

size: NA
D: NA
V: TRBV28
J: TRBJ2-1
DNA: TGTGCCAGCAGTTTAGAAGTATCACGGGATGAGCAGTTCTTC
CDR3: CASSLEVSRDEQFF

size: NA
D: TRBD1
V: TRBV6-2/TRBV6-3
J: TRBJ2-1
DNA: TGTGCCAGCAGCACAGGGGGCAGGAGGCACAATGAGCAGTTCTTC
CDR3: CASSTGGRRHNEQFF

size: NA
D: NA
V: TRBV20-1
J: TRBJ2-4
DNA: TGCAGTGCTCGTACTAGGGGGGCCCTAGACATTCAGTACTTC
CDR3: CSARTRGALDIQYF

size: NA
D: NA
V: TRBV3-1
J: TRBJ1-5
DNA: TGTGTCAGCAGCCAGGACAGCGGCAATCAGCCCCAGCATTTT
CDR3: CVSSQDSGNQPQHF

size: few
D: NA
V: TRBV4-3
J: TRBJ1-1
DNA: TGCGCCAGCAGCCGGGGTCGACTCGGAGGCACTGAAGCTTTCTTT
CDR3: CASSRGRLGGTEAFF

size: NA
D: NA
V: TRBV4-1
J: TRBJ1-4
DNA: TGCGCCAGCAGCCAAGAGGTGGGACAAGGGGAAAAACTGTTTTTT
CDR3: CASSQEVGQGEKLFF

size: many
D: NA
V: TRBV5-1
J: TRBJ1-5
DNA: TGCGCCAGCAGCTTGGGGACAACCCATCAGCCCCAGCATTTT
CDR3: CASSLGTTHQPQHF

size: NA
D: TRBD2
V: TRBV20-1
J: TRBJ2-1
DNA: TGCAGTGCTAAACTAGCGGGGGGCAACAATGAGCAGTTCTTC
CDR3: CSAKLAGGNNEQFF

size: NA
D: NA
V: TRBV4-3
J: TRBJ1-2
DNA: TGCGCCAGCAGCCAAGATAAATCCGGGTTCTATGGCTACACCTTC
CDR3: CASSQDKSGFYGYTF

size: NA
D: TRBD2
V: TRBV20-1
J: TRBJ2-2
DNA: TGCAGTGCTAGAGATCGGATAGCGGGGGGTGCCGGGGAGCTGTTTTTT
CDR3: CSARDRIAGGAGELFF

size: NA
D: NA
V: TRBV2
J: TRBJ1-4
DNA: TGTGCCAGCAGCCGGGGGGGGCGATTAATTGAAAAACTGTTTTTT
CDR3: CASSRGGRLIEKLFF

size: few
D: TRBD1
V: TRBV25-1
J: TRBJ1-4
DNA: TGTGCCAGCAGCCGGGACAGTTCTGATGAAAAACTGTTTTTT
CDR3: CASSRDSSDEKLFF

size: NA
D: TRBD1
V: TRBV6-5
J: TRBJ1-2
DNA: TGTGCCAGCAGTTACGTAGACAGGGGGCTTAATGGCTACACCTTC
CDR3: CASSYVDRGLNGYTF

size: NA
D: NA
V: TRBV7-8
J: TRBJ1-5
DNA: TGTGCCAGCACCCTGGACCTTAGCAATCAGCCCCAGCATTTT
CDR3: CASTLDLSNQPQHF

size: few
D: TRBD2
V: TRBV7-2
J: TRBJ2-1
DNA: TGTGCCAGCAGCACCTTCCTAGCGGTCTCCTACAATGAGCAGTTCTTC
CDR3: CASSTFLAVSYNEQFF

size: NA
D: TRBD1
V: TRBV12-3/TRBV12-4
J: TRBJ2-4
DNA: TGTGCCAGCAGCGGACAGGGTGCAGCCAAAAACATTCAGTACTTC
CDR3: CASSGQGAAKNIQYF

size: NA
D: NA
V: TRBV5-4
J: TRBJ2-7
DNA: TGTGCCAGCAGCTTTGGTGGAGCGGAATACGATCAGTACTTC
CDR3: CASSFGGAEYDQYF

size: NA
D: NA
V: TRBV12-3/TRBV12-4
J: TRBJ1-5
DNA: TGTGCCAGCAGTTTAGAACGGGGCTTGGGTGGGCATCAGCCCCAGCATTTT
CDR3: CASSLERGLGGHQPQHF